This TCR beta chain comes out of a study of immune cell composition in non-small cell lung cancer. Study conclusions and caveats: In adenocarcinoma, maximal tumour-associated clone frequency tracked TIL tumour reactivity.

Generated by immunoSEQ multiplex PCR, the TCRdb table keeps only in-frame clones and is missing some. Of 1,000 to 1,500 clones detected, about 74% appear once; the ten largest clones hold under 20%. A word on this clone: As yet, its antigen is unknown.

The CDR3 consists of 15 residues. Unmatched junction bases numbered 2, after V lost 2 bases and J lost 5 bases. Per germline, CDR1 SGHTA and CDR2 FQGNSA. DNA was extracted from unsorted cell suspensions stored frozen. This rearrangement joins TRBV7-2 to TRBJ2-1, with 11 bases fitting TRBD2. The source of this sequence is a human donor with non-small cell lung cancer. Material: lung tumor tissue. The CDR3 DNA follows: TGTGCCAGCAGCTTAACTAGCGGGAGAAACAATGAGCAGTTCTTC. It translates to CASSLTSGRNNEQFF.